Below are 6 T cell receptor beta chains sequenced from a single sample in a study of shared clonotypes between healthy human individuals. The table came from immunoSEQ multiplex PCR; TCRdb's copy has only in-frame clones and leaves some out. The table has around 550,000 clones, 85% to 95% seen once. It was CD45RO-negative cells, positively selected for CCR7, that made up naive CD8 cells, with terminally differentiated effector memory CD45RA+ cells excluded. Sequenced material: naive CD8+ T cells sorted from blood. These receptors were obtained from a woman aged 25 to 39 in good health.

This rearrangement joins TRBV2 to TRBJ2-7; D may be TRBD1 (5 bases). Looked up from germline, CDR1 is SNHLY and CDR2 is FYNNEI. CDR3 size: 14 residues. The V end was cut by 1 base, the J end by 5 bases, with 12 bases between. In nucleotides, the CDR3 is TGTGCCAGCAGTGAAGGCAGGGCGCGCCACGAGCAGTACTTC. This sequence encodes CASSEGRARHEQYF.

About this clone: Its ends do not fully match the called genes, so a read error is possible. The chain is built from TRBV5-6 and TRBJ2-2; D might be TRBD1 or TRBD2, each matching 5 bases. This CDR3 is built from 16 residues. Germline CDR1 and CDR2: SGHDT and YYEEEE. Here the CDR3 reads CASSLDVGDLTGELFF. The CDR3 DNA follows: TGTGCCAGCAGCTTGGATGTGGGGGACCTCACCGGGGAGCTGTTCTTT.

The gene calls are TRBV28 and TRBJ2-7; D unresolved. The CDR3 sequence is 14 residues long. Germline CDR1 is MDHEN and CDR2 is SYDVKM. With 5 bases removed from V and 0 bases from J, the gap between germline ends came to 11 bases. The CDR3 protein is CASSLGIVSYEQYF. The CDR3 DNA reads TGTGCCAGCAGTCTCGGCATAGTCTCCTACGAGCAGTACTTC.

The rearrangement joins TRBV9 to TRBJ2-1; D remains ambiguous. The V end lost 4 bases, the J end lost 8 bases, and 13 bases lay between the germline ends. Germline V gene data show CDR1 as SGDLS and CDR2 as YYNGEE. The CDR3 has 13 residues. This chain's CDR3 is CASSPPRLYEQFF. Here the CDR3 DNA reads TGTGCCAGCAGCCCGCCCCGGTTGTATGAGCAGTTCTTC.

This chain uses TRBV19 with TRBJ2-2; 11 bases line up with TRBD2. With V trimmed by 5 bases and J by 0 bases, 14 bases remained unmatched. The CDR3 consists of 20 residues. CDR1 is LNHDA, CDR2 SQIVND, per germline (reference sequence). The CDR3 is CASSLGNTGTSGANTGELFF. For the CDR3, the DNA is TGTGCCAGTAGTTTGGGGAACACCGGGACTAGCGGTGCGAACACCGGGGAGCTGTTTTTT.

The chain is built from TRBV27 and TRBJ2-1; TRBD2 is a possible D gene (7 bases). V was pared by 5 bases and J by 5 bases, with 16 bases between. Germline lookup yields CDR1 MNHEY and CDR2 SMNVEV (reference sequence). The CDR3 length is 15 residues. The CDR3 DNA follows: TGTGCCAGCAGTATAACTACGGGGGGCGACAATGAGCAGTTCTTC. Its protein product is CASSITTGGDNEQFF.